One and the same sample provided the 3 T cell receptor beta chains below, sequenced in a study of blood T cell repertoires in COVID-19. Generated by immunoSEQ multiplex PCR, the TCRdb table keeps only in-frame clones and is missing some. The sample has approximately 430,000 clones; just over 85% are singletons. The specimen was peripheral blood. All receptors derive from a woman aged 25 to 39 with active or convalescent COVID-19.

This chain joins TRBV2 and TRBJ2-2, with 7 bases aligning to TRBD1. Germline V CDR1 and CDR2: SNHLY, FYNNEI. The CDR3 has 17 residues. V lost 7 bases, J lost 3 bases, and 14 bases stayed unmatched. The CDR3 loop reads CASTPTETGVDTGELFF. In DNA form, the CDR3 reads TGTGCCAGCACCCCCACAGAAACAGGGGTCGACACCGGGGAGCTGTTTTTT.

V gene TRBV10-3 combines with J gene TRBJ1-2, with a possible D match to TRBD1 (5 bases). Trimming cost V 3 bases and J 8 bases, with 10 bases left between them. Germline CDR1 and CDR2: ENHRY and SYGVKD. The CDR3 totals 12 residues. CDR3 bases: TGTGCCATCAGTGAACCCGGGGGGGGCTACACCTTC. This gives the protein CAISEPGGGYTF.

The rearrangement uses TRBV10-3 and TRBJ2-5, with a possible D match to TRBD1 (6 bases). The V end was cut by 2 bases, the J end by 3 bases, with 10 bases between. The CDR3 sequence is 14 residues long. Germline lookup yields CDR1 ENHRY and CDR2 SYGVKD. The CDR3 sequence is CAISEMAGEETQYF. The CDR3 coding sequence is TGTGCCATCAGTGAGATGGCAGGGGAAGAGACCCAGTACTTC.